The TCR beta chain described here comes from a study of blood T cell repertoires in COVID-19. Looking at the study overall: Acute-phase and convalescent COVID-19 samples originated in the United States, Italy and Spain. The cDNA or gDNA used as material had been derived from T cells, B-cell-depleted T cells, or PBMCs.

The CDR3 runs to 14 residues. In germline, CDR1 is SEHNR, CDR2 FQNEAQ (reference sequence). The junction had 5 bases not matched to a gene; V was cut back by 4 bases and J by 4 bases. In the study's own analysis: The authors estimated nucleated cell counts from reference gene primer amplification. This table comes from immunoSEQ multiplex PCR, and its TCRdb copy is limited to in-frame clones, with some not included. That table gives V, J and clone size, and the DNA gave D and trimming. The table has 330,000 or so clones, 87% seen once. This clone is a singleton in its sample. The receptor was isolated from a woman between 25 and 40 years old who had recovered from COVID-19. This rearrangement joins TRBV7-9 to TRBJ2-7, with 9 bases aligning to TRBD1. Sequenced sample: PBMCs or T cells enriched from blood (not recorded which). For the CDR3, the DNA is TGTGCCAGCAGCTCTCGGACAGGGGTATACGAGCAGTACTTC. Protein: CASSSRTGVYEQYF.